This T cell receptor beta chain was observed in a study of cytomegalovirus exposure and HLA in healthy donors. Looking at the study overall: Membership in the Caucasian-associated ancestry cluster was found for around 81% of nearly 400 genotyped donors.

PCR was performed using 60 Vbeta and 13 Jbeta primers. TCRdb keeps only in-frame clones here, not all; method: immunoSEQ multiplex PCR. Of about 150,000 clones detected, roughly 10% appear once; the ten largest clones hold 1.8%. This clone has just a few counts. Its antigen is not identified. General study results and limits: Confirmation was obtained in vitro that a few CMV-associated chains are specific for CMV antigens.

Germline CDR1 MRHNA, CDR2 SNTAGT. The CDR3 is made up of 14 amino acids. V shed 0 bases and J shed 7 bases, with 10 bases lying between them. The receptor's source is a man aged 45 to 65 in good health and CMV-seronegative. This chain connects TRBV6-4 to TRBJ2-1, with D possibly TRBD2 on 6 matching bases. Sequencing input: PBMCs. Here the CDR3 DNA reads TGTGCCAGCAGTGACTCGGAGGGAAGAAATGAGCAGTTCTTC. It codes for CASSDSEGRNEQFF.